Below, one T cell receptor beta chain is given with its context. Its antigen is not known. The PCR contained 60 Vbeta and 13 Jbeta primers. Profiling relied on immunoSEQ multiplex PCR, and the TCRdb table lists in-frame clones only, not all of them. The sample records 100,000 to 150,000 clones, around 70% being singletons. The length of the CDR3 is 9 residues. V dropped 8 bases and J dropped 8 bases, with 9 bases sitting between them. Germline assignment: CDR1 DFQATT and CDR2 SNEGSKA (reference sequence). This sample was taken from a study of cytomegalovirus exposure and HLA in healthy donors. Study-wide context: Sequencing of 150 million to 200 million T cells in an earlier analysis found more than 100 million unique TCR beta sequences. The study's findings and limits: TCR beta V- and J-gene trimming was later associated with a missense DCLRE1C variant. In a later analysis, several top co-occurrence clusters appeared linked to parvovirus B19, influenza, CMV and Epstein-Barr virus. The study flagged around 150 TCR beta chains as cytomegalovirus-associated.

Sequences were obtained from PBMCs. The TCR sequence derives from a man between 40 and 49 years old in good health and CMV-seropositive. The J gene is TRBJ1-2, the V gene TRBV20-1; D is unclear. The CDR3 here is CSLREGYTF. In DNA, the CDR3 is TGCAGTCTCCGGGAAGGCTACACCTTC.